The following is a T cell receptor (beta chain) sequence with its context. Its antigen remains unidentified. The sample belongs to a study of Ad26.COV2.S vaccination and SARS-CoV-2 variants. Looking at the study overall: Donor joined the COV1001 Ad26.COV2.S trial arm. The vaccine Ad26.COV2.S was put into the muscle once, or twice with 56 days between. Overall study results and limits: After vaccination, substantial breadth of spike-specific CD8+ and CD4+ responses was reported.

This CDR3 is 13 amino acids long. The ends lost 6 bases at V and 6 bases at J; junction bases unmatched: 5. Germline-derived CDR1 and CDR2 are LGHDT and YNNKEL (reference sequence). TCRdb keeps only in-frame clones here, not all; method: immunoSEQ multiplex PCR. The table records about 400,000 clones, about 89% of them present only once. This sample's treatment: around 19 received Ad26.COV2.S at low or high dose, single or two shots; about 5 received placebo; per-sample allocation not given. Day 63 following the first vaccine or placebo injection was when the samples were taken. Boston supplied an adult donor aged 18-55 years.

V usage is TRBV3-1 (or the pseudogene TRBV3-2) and J usage is TRBJ2-7, with 10 nucleotides matching TRBD1. This sequence originates from a person between 18 and 65 years old who received the Ad26.COV2.S COVID-19 vaccine or a placebo. The sequences come from peripheral blood, collected in a trial of Ad26.COV2.S vaccine versus placebo. In DNA, the CDR3 is TGTGCCAGCAGAGGACAGGGGGTCCGCGAGCAGTACTTC. It encodes CASRGQGVREQYF.